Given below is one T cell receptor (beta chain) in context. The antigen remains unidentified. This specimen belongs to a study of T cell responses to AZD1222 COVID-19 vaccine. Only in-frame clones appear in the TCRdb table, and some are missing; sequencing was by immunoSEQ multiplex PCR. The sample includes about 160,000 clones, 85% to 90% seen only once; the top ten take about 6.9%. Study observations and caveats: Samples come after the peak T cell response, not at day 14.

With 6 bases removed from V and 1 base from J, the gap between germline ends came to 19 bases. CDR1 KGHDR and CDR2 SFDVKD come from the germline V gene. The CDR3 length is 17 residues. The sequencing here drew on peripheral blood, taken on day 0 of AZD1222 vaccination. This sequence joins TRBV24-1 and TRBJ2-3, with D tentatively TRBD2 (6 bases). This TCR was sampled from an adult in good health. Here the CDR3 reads CATSRPSGPLGTDTQYF. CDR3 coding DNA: TGTGCCACCAGTAGGCCGAGCGGGCCACTGGGCACAGATACGCAGTATTTT.